What follows are 3 T cell receptor beta chains derived from one specimen sequenced in a study of cytomegalovirus exposure and HLA in healthy donors (dated by TCRdb to about 2017). Preparation of the library involved the immunoSEQ multiplex PCR assay. The multiplex PCR relied on a mix of 60 forward primers for TCR Vbeta segments and 13 reverse primers for TCR Jbeta segments. TCRdb stores this immuneACCESS table with in-frame sequences only. Part of the clones is absent; in the studies checked, under half of the shortfall reflects unresolved V genes, and no reason is known for the rest. Within this sample are roughly 120,000 clones, with roughly 82% of them counted one time only. Jointly, the top ten make up 9.5% to 15% of the sample. Sequenced input: PBMCs. These receptors were obtained from a woman aged 40 to 50 in good health and CMV-seropositive.

CDR3 protein: CACSKGSSEGYEQYF. CDR3 in DNA: TGTGCCTGCAGCAAAGGGAGTAGTGAAGGCTACGAGCAGTACTTC. The chain recombines TRBV21-1 with TRBJ2-7; the table's D gene call, TRBD2, was not cross checked with the DNA. TRBV21-1 constitutes a pseudogene. The CDR3 contains 15 residues.

The V and J genes are TRBV5-1 and TRBJ1-6; the match to TRBD1 covers 8 bases. The CDR3 totals 15 residues. The trim removed 4 bases at V and 10 bases at J, leaving 10 bases unmatched. CDR1 is SGHRS and CDR2 is YFSETQ in the germline V gene. CDR3 loop: CASSAGQAIGSPLHF. The CDR3 bases are TGCGCCAGCAGCGCGGGACAGGCAATAGGGTCACCCCTCCACTTT.

This sequence joins TRBV5-1 and TRBJ1-2, with a weak D call TRBD1 (6 bases). Trimming cost V 5 bases and J 6 bases, with 17 bases left between them. The germline V gene encodes CDR1 SGHRS and CDR2 YFSETQ. This CDR3 is 14 amino acids long. The CDR3 spells CASSHQGQGHGYTF. CDR3 DNA: TGCGCCAGCAGTCACCAGGGCCAGGGGCATGGCTACACCTTC.